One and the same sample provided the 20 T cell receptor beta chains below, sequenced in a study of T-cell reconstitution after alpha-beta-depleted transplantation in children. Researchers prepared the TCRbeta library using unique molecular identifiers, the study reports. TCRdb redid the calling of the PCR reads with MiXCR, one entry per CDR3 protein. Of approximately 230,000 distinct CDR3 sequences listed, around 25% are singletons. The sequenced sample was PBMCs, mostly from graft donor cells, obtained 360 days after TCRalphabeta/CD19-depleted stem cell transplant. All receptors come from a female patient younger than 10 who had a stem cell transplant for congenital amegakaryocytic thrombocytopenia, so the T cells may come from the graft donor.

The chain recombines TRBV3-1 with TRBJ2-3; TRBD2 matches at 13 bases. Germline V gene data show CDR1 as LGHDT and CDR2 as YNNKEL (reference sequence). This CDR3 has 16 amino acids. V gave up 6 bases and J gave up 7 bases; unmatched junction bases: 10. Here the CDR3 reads CASSPLAGGPVYTQYF. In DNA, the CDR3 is TGTGCCAGCAGTCCACTAGCGGGGGGGCCAGTTTATACGCAGTATTTT.

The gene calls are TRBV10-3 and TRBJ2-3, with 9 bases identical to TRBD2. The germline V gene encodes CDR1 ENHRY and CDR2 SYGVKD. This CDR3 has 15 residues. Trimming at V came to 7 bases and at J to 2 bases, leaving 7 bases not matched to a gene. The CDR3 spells CAITEREANTDTQYF. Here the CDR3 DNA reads TGTGCCATCACCGAGCGGGAGGCTAACACAGATACGCAGTATTTT.

This chain's CDR3 is CASSVNRDYGYTF. CDR3 DNA: TGTGCCAGCAGTGTTAACAGGGACTATGGCTACACCTTC. This chain connects TRBV2 to TRBJ1-2; D possibly corresponds to TRBD1 (6 bases). The CDR3 has 13 residues. Trimming took off 4 bases at V and 3 bases at J, with 9 bases between the two ends. Per the germline V gene, CDR1 is SNHLY and CDR2 is FYNNEI.

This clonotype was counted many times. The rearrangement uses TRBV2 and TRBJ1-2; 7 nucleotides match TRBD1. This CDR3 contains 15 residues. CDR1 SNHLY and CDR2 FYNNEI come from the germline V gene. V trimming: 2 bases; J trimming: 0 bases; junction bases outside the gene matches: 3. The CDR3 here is CASSERTGSNYGYTF. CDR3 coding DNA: TGTGCCAGCAGTGAAAGGACAGGATCTAACTATGGCTACACCTTC.

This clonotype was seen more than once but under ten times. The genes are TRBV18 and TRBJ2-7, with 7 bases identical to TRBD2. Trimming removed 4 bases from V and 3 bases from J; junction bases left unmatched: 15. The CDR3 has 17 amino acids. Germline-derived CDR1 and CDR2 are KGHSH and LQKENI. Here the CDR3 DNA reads TGTGCCAGCTCACGCTACGATTCGGCGGGAGAATACTACGAGCAGTACTTC. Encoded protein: CASSRYDSAGEYYEQYF.

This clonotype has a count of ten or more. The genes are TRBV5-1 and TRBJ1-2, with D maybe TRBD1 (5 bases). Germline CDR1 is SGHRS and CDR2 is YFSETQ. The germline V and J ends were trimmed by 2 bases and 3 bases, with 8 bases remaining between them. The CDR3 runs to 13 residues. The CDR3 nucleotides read TGCGCCAGCAGCTTCCGGGGGGACTATGGCTACACCTTC. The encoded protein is CASSFRGDYGYTF.

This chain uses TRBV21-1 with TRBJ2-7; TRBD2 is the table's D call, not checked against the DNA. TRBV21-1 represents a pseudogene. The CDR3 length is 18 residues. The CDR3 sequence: CASRNPVGREVHSYEQYF. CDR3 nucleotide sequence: TGTGCCAGCAGAAACCCAGTAGGGCGGGAGGTTCACTCCTACGAGCAGTACTTC.

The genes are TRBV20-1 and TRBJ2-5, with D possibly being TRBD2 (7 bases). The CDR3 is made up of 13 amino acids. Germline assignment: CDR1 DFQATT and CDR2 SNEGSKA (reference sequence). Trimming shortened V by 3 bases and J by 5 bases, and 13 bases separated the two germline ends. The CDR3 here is CSASAGAKETQYF. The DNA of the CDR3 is TGCAGTGCTAGCGCGGGGGCGAAGGAGACCCAGTACTTC.

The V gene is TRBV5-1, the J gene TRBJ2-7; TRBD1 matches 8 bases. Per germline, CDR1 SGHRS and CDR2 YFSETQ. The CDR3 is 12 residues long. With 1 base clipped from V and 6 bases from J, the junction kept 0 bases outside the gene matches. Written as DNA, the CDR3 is TGCGCCAGCAGCTTGCAGGGGGCCGAGCAGTACTTC. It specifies CASSLQGAEQYF.

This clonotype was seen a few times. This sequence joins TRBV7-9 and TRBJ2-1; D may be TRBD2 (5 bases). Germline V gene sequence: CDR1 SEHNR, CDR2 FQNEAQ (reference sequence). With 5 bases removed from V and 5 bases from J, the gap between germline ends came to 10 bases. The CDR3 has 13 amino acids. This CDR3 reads CASSRGINNEQFF. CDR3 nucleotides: TGTGCCAGCAGCCGGGGAATAAACAATGAGCAGTTCTTC.

For the CDR3, the DNA is TGCGCCAGCAGCGTGGGGACAGTCGCTGATTCACCCCTCCACTTT. Translated, it gives CASSVGTVADSPLHF. V and J are TRBV5-1 and TRBJ1-6, with 7 bases identical to TRBD1. With V trimmed by 4 bases and J by 8 bases, 9 bases remained unmatched. This CDR3 comprises 15 residues. Germline V CDR1 and CDR2: SGHRS, YFSETQ.

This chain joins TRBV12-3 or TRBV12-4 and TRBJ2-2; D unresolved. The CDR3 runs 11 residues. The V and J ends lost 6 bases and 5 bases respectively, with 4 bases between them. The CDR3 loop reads CASRQTGELFF. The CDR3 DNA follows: TGTGCCAGCAGACAAACCGGGGAGCTGTTTTTT.

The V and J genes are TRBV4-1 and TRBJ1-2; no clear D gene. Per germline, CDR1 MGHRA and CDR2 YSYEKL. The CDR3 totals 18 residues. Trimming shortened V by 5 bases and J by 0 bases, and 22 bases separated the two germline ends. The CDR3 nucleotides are TGCGCCAGCAGCTACGATTCTAGGAGGAACGCAGCTAACTATGGCTACACCTTC. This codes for CASSYDSRRNAANYGYTF.

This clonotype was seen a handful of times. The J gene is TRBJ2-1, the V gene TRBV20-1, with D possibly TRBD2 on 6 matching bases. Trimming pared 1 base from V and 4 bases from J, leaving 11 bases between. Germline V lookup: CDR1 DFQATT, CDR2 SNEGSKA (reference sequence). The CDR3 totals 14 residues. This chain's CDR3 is CSARVGGKYNEQFF. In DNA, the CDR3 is TGCAGTGCTAGAGTGGGGGGAAAATACAATGAGCAGTTCTTC.

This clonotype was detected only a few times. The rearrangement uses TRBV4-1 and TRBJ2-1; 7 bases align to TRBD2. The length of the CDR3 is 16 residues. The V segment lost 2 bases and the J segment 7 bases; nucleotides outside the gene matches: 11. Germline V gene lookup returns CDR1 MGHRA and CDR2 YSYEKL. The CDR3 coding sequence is TGCGCCAGCAGCCAATTAGCGGGCCTAGCCCCAAATGAGCAGTTCTTC. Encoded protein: CASSQLAGLAPNEQFF.

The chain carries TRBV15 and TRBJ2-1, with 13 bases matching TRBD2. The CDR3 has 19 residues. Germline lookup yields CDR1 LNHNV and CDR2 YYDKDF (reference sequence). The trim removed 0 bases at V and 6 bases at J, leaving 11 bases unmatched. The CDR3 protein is CATSRDGVRGLAGVNEQFF. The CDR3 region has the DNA TGTGCCACCAGCAGAGATGGGGTCCGTGGACTAGCGGGGGTCAATGAGCAGTTCTTC.

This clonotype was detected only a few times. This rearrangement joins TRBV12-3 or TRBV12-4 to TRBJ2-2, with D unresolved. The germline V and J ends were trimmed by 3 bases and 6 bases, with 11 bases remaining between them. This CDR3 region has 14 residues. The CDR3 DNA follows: TGTGCCAGCAGTTTCGGGCATGGGCCCGGGGAGCTGTTTTTT. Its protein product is CASSFGHGPGELFF.

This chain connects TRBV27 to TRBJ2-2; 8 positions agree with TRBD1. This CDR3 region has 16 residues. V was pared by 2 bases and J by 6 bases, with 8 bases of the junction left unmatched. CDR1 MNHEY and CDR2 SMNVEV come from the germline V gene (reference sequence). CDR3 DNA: TGTGCCAGCAGTTTAGTTCGGGCAGGGGGCTCCGGGGAGCTGTTTTTT. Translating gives CASSLVRAGGSGELFF.

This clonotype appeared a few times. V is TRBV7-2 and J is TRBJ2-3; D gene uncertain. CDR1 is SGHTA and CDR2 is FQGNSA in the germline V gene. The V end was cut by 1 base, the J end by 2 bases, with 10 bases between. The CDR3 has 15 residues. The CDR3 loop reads CASSLGSPNTDTQYF. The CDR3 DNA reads TGTGCCAGCAGCTTAGGGTCCCCTAACACAGATACGCAGTATTTT.

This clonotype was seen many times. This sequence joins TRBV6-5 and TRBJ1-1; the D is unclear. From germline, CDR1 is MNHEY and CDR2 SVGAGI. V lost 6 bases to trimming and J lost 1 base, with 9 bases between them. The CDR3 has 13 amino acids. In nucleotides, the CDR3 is TGTGCCAGCAGGAGACAACCGAACACTGAAGCTTTCTTT. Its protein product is CASRRQPNTEAFF.